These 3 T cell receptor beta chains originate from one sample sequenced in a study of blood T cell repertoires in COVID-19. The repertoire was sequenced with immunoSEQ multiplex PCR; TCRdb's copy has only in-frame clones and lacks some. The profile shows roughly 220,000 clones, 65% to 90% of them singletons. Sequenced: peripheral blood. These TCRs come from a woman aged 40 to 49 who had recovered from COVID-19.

CDR3 residues: CASSRLAGVSETQYF. CDR3 DNA sequence: TGTGCCAGTAGTAGACTAGCGGGGGTGAGTGAGACCCAGTACTTC. The chain couples TRBV19 to TRBJ2-5, with TRBD2 matching over 12 bases. Germline V CDR1 and CDR2: LNHDA, SQIVND (reference sequence). This CDR3 comprises 15 residues. V was clipped by 4 bases and J by 5 bases; unmatched bases: 5.

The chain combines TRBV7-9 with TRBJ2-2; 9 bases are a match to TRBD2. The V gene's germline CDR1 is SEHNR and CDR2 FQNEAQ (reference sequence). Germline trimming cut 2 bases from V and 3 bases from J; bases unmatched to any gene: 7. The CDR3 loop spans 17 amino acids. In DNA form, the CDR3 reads TGTGCCAGCAGCTTATCCTTCCTAGCGGGGTACACCGGGGAGCTGTTTTTT. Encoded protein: CASSLSFLAGYTGELFF.

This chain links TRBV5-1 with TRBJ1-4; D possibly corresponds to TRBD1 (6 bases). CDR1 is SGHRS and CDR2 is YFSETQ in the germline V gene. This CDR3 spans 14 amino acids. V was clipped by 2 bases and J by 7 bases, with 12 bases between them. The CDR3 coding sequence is TGCGCCAGCAGCTTAGGGGGATCGGGTGAAAAACTGTTTTTT. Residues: CASSLGGSGEKLFF.